There are many counts of the clone carrying this TCR beta chain. The data were obtained in a study of T cells in Graves' hyperthyroidism and ophthalmopathy. Researchers took RNA transcripts and amplified the TCR beta CDR3 regions from them. HTBI primers were the set used in a first-round RT-PCR of the TCR CDR3. From the multiplex PCR reads, TCRdb called clonotypes with MiXCR, one entry per CDR3 protein. The sample comprises 500,000 to 650,000 distinct CDR3 sequences, 15% to 20% of which are singletons, and 40% to 50% rests with the top ten. This receptor was identified in a man in his forties with Graves' ophthalmopathy. The sample consisted of blood.

CDR3 amino acids: CASSLDLAGPTGELFF. The CDR3, as DNA: TGTGCCAGCAGCTTAGACTTAGCGGGACCTACCGGGGAGCTGTTTTTT. The rearrangement links TRBV11-3 to TRBJ2-2, with 8 bases aligning to TRBD2. The CDR3 sequence is 16 residues long. Germline-derived CDR1 and CDR2 are SGHNT and YENEEA. V shed 0 bases and J 5 bases; nucleotides not matched to a gene: 5.